These T cell receptor beta chains were read from a single sample in a study of patients and donors after allogeneic stem cell transplantation. A single record per CDR3 protein comes from TCRdb applying MiXCR to the RT-PCR reads. This sample has about a million distinct CDR3 sequences, with around 17% found just once. Sequencing was carried out using blood, either unsorted or a sorted T cell fraction (not recorded which). All receptors derive from a human donor who was either an allogeneic HSCT recipient or a stem cell or donor lymphocyte infusion donor (not recorded which). It is not recorded whose cells these are; they may come from a transplant donor. Both conserved end residues are part of each CDR3. The order of the fields is V gene, D gene, J gene, clone size, CDR3 protein, CDR3 DNA. D genes are given only for firm matches. Size is stated for part of the rows, as once, few or many counts, or as a class when the clone is expanded.

V gene: TRBV5-1; D gene: TRBD1; J gene: TRBJ1-4; clone size: few; CDR3 protein: CASTDRGESEKLFF; CDR3 DNA: TGCGCCAGTACTGACAGGGGTGAAAGTGAAAAACTGTTTTTT
V gene: TRBV7-3; D gene: NA; J gene: TRBJ1-1; clone size: NA; CDR3 protein: CASSSTIGQSEAFF; CDR3 DNA: TGTGCCAGCAGCTCAACTATAGGACAGTCAGAAGCTTTCTTT
V gene: TRBV20-1; D gene: NA; J gene: TRBJ2-1; clone size: NA; CDR3 protein: CSARSPLTESEQFF; CDR3 DNA: TGCAGTGCTAGGAGCCCCTTGACGGAATCTGAGCAGTTCTTC
V gene: TRBV4-1; D gene: NA; J gene: TRBJ1-6; clone size: many; CDR3 protein: CASSQIMTHSNSPLHF; CDR3 DNA: TGCGCCAGCAGCCAAATTATGACACACTCGAATTCACCCCTCCACTTT
V gene: TRBV15; D gene: NA; J gene: TRBJ1-4; clone size: few; CDR3 protein: CATSRDLGRLGEKLFF; CDR3 DNA: TGTGCCACCAGCAGAGATTTAGGACGCCTAGGGGAAAAACTGTTTTTT
V gene: TRBV20-1; D gene: NA; J gene: TRBJ1-1; clone size: few; CDR3 protein: CSAQQPGTEAFF; CDR3 DNA: TGCAGTGCTCAACAGCCGGGCACTGAAGCTTTCTTT
V gene: TRBV7-3; D gene: NA; J gene: TRBJ2-2; clone size: NA; CDR3 protein: CASSLRLGLEGSGELFF; CDR3 DNA: TGTGCCAGCAGCTTAAGGTTGGGCCTGGAGGGTTCCGGGGAGCTGTTTTTT
V gene: TRBV25-1; D gene: NA; J gene: TRBJ2-7; clone size: NA; CDR3 protein: CASSETSPSSSYEQYF; CDR3 DNA: TGTGCCAGCAGTGAAACTAGCCCCTCGAGCTCCTACGAGCAGTACTTC
V gene: TRBV5-5; D gene: TRBD1; J gene: TRBJ1-2; clone size: few; CDR3 protein: CASSLDPVGRQGPVGYTF; CDR3 DNA: TGTGCCAGCAGCTTGGATCCCGTTGGTAGACAGGGCCCCGTGGGCTACACCTTC
V gene: TRBV29-1; D gene: NA; J gene: TRBJ2-4; clone size: NA; CDR3 protein: CSVESAGATIQYF; CDR3 DNA: TGCAGCGTCGAGTCGGCAGGGGCGACTATTCAGTACTTC
V gene: TRBV5-1; D gene: TRBD2; J gene: TRBJ2-3; clone size: many; CDR3 protein: CASSLDRRLAAQYF; CDR3 DNA: TGCGCCAGCAGCTTGGATCGGCGACTAGCGGCGCAGTATTTT
V gene: TRBV7-2; D gene: TRBD1; J gene: TRBJ1-3; clone size: many; CDR3 protein: CASSLAGQKVGNTIYF; CDR3 DNA: TGTGCCAGCAGCTTAGCGGGACAGAAGGTCGGAAACACCATATATTTT
V gene: TRBV2; D gene: TRBD2; J gene: TRBJ2-7; clone size: NA; CDR3 protein: CASSPRTTSGTTYEQYF; CDR3 DNA: TGTGCCAGCAGCCCACGTACCACTAGCGGGACCACCTACGAGCAGTACTTC
V gene: TRBV7-2; D gene: TRBD1; J gene: TRBJ2-3; clone size: few; CDR3 protein: CASSSTGGSDTQYF; CDR3 DNA: TGTGCCAGCAGCTCTACAGGGGGGTCAGATACGCAGTATTTT
V gene: TRBV7-3; D gene: TRBD2; J gene: TRBJ2-3; clone size: NA; CDR3 protein: CASSLRGSPSGATTDTQYF; CDR3 DNA: TGTGCCAGCAGCTTAAGGGGGTCCCCTAGCGGGGCTACCACAGATACGCAGTATTTT
V gene: TRBV12-3/TRBV12-4; D gene: NA; J gene: TRBJ2-7; clone size: few; CDR3 protein: CASSLDGTGYYEQYF; CDR3 DNA: TGTGCCAGCAGTTTAGACGGGACGGGATACTACGAGCAGTACTTC
V gene: TRBV20-1; D gene: NA; J gene: TRBJ1-5; clone size: NA; CDR3 protein: CSASRRSVVGPQHF; CDR3 DNA: TGCAGTGCTAGTCGCCGGTCCGTGGTGGGACCCCAGCATTTT
V gene: TRBV7-8; D gene: NA; J gene: TRBJ2-7; clone size: NA; CDR3 protein: CASSSTVSEQYF; CDR3 DNA: TGTGCCAGCAGCTCGACAGTTTCCGAGCAGTACTTC
V gene: TRBV15; D gene: NA; J gene: TRBJ1-2; clone size: few; CDR3 protein: CATSRVGQGHGYTF; CDR3 DNA: TGTGCCACCAGCAGAGTCGGGCAGGGACACGGCTACACCTTC
V gene: TRBV20-1; D gene: TRBD1; J gene: TRBJ2-7; clone size: NA; CDR3 protein: CATGDTYEQYF; CDR3 DNA: TGCGCGACAGGGGACACCTACGAGCAGTACTTC
V gene: TRBV28; D gene: NA; J gene: TRBJ2-1; clone size: NA; CDR3 protein: CATHPPGGGGSEQFF; CDR3 DNA: TGTGCCACCCACCCCCCGGGTGGAGGGGGTAGTGAGCAGTTCTTC
V gene: TRBV4-3; D gene: NA; J gene: TRBJ1-6; clone size: NA; CDR3 protein: CASSQEGQGSPLHF; CDR3 DNA: TGCGCCAGCAGCCAAGAGGGTCAGGGATCACCCCTCCACTTT
V gene: TRBV5-1; D gene: TRBD2; J gene: TRBJ2-5; clone size: few; CDR3 protein: CASSLNPAGGETQYF; CDR3 DNA: TGCGCCAGCAGCTTGAACCCAGCGGGGGGAGAGACCCAGTACTTC
V gene: TRBV6-1; D gene: TRBD1; J gene: TRBJ1-2; clone size: NA; CDR3 protein: CASSERQGPYGYTF; CDR3 DNA: TGTGCCAGCAGTGAACGACAGGGCCCCTATGGCTACACCTTC
V gene: TRBV12-3/TRBV12-4; D gene: NA; J gene: TRBJ1-6; clone size: few; CDR3 protein: CASSLIQGHSYNSPLHF; CDR3 DNA: TGTGCCAGCAGCCTGATTCAGGGGCACTCCTATAATTCACCCCTCCACTTT
V gene: TRBV5-1; D gene: TRBD1; J gene: TRBJ2-7; clone size: many; CDR3 protein: CASSSRGQGGNEQYF; CDR3 DNA: TGCGCCAGCAGCTCTCGGGGACAGGGAGGGAACGAGCAGTACTTC
V gene: TRBV2; D gene: TRBD2; J gene: TRBJ2-1; clone size: once; CDR3 protein: CASRRTSAENEQFF; CDR3 DNA: TGTGCCAGCCGGAGGACTAGCGCCGAAAATGAGCAGTTCTTC
V gene: TRBV12-3/TRBV12-4; D gene: TRBD1; J gene: TRBJ1-1; clone size: many; CDR3 protein: CASRQRTGLNTEAFF; CDR3 DNA: TGTGCCAGCAGACAGCGGACAGGCCTGAACACTGAAGCTTTCTTT
V gene: TRBV20-1; D gene: TRBD1; J gene: TRBJ1-3; clone size: NA; CDR3 protein: CSAQDRVNTIYF; CDR3 DNA: TGCAGTGCCCAGGACAGGGTGAACACCATATATTTT
V gene: TRBV20-1; D gene: NA; J gene: TRBJ1-2; clone size: many; CDR3 protein: CSATFINGYGYTF; CDR3 DNA: TGCAGTGCTACCTTTATTAATGGCTATGGCTACACCTTC
V gene: TRBV12-3/TRBV12-4; D gene: NA; J gene: TRBJ1-1; clone size: many; CDR3 protein: CASRGGRENTEAFF; CDR3 DNA: TGTGCCAGCAGGGGCGGACGGGAGAACACTGAAGCTTTCTTT
V gene: TRBV29-1; D gene: TRBD1; J gene: TRBJ2-7; clone size: few; CDR3 protein: CSVEDSRTGFPYEQYF; CDR3 DNA: TGCAGCGTTGAAGATTCGAGGACAGGGTTCCCCTACGAGCAGTACTTC
V gene: TRBV6-5; D gene: NA; J gene: TRBJ2-5; clone size: NA; CDR3 protein: CASSYLIPRTEQETQYF; CDR3 DNA: TGTGCCAGCAGTTACTTAATCCCCAGGACCGAGCAAGAGACCCAGTACTTC
V gene: TRBV20-1; D gene: TRBD1; J gene: TRBJ2-7; clone size: few; CDR3 protein: CSATDRVSEQYF; CDR3 DNA: TGCAGTGCTACGGACAGGGTCTCCGAGCAGTACTTC
V gene: TRBV27; D gene: NA; J gene: TRBJ1-2; clone size: NA; CDR3 protein: CASRPGRAGGYTF; CDR3 DNA: TGTGCCAGCAGACCGGGACGTGCGGGCGGCTACACCTTC
V gene: TRBV20-1; D gene: TRBD1; J gene: TRBJ1-1; clone size: few; CDR3 protein: CSARDQDRGDTEAFF; CDR3 DNA: TGCAGTGCTAGAGATCAGGACAGGGGGGACACTGAAGCTTTCTTT
V gene: TRBV2; D gene: TRBD2; J gene: TRBJ2-1; clone size: NA; CDR3 protein: CASSTGTSSGNEQFF; CDR3 DNA: TGTGCCAGCTCAACCGGGACTAGCTCCGGCAATGAGCAGTTCTTC
V gene: TRBV18; D gene: NA; J gene: TRBJ2-7; clone size: NA; CDR3 protein: CASSPVLRTTFSYEQYF; CDR3 DNA: TGTGCCAGCTCACCAGTCTTAAGGACCACTTTCTCCTACGAGCAGTACTTC
V gene: TRBV7-9; D gene: TRBD1; J gene: TRBJ2-7; clone size: few; CDR3 protein: CASSLPDRGAYEQYF; CDR3 DNA: TGTGCCAGCAGCCTACCGGACAGGGGGGCCTACGAGCAGTACTTC
V gene: TRBV6-1; D gene: NA; J gene: TRBJ1-6; clone size: few; CDR3 protein: CASRDGPSSYNSPLHF; CDR3 DNA: TGTGCCAGCCGGGACGGCCCAAGCTCCTATAATTCACCCCTCCACTTT
V gene: TRBV4-1; D gene: TRBD2; J gene: TRBJ2-7; clone size: NA; CDR3 protein: CASSQDPGLVLEQYF; CDR3 DNA: TGCGCCAGCAGCCAAGATCCAGGACTAGTCCTCGAGCAGTACTTC
V gene: TRBV5-1; D gene: TRBD2; J gene: TRBJ2-2; clone size: NA; CDR3 protein: CASRPRTSGGLNTGELFF; CDR3 DNA: TGCGCCAGCCGACCTCGGACTAGCGGGGGCCTGAACACCGGGGAGCTGTTTTTT
V gene: TRBV4-1; D gene: NA; J gene: TRBJ1-5; clone size: NA; CDR3 protein: CASSQQESEGGSNQPQHF; CDR3 DNA: TGCGCCAGCAGCCAACAGGAGAGCGAGGGGGGTAGCAATCAGCCCCAGCATTTT
V gene: TRBV9; D gene: TRBD2; J gene: TRBJ2-3; clone size: NA; CDR3 protein: CASSVELGLAGDTQYF; CDR3 DNA: TGTGCCAGCAGCGTAGAATTAGGACTAGCTGGAGATACGCAGTATTTT
V gene: TRBV2; D gene: NA; J gene: TRBJ2-2; clone size: many; CDR3 protein: CASSRYPRELFF; CDR3 DNA: TGTGCCAGCAGCCGTTACCCACGGGAGCTGTTTTTT
V gene: TRBV12-3/TRBV12-4; D gene: TRBD1; J gene: TRBJ2-2; clone size: many; CDR3 protein: CASIFRGPTGELFF; CDR3 DNA: TGTGCCAGCATTTTCAGGGGGCCTACCGGGGAGCTGTTTTTT
V gene: TRBV24-1; D gene: NA; J gene: TRBJ2-3; clone size: few; CDR3 protein: CATSQGTDTQYF; CDR3 DNA: TGTGCCACCAGCCAGGGCACAGATACGCAGTATTTT
V gene: TRBV6-5; D gene: NA; J gene: TRBJ1-3; clone size: NA; CDR3 protein: CASSYKAARMSGNTIYF; CDR3 DNA: TGTGCCAGCAGTTACAAGGCAGCTCGGATGTCTGGAAACACCATATATTTT
V gene: TRBV5-1; D gene: NA; J gene: TRBJ2-6; clone size: NA; CDR3 protein: CASRMLSSGANVLTF; CDR3 DNA: TGCGCCAGCAGAATGTTGTCCTCTGGGGCCAACGTCCTGACTTTC
V gene: TRBV20-1; D gene: NA; J gene: TRBJ2-1; clone size: NA; CDR3 protein: CSARDAYEQFF; CDR3 DNA: TGCAGTGCTAGAGATGCCTATGAGCAGTTCTTC
V gene: TRBV7-9; D gene: NA; J gene: TRBJ2-3; clone size: many; CDR3 protein: CASSLWVDTQYF; CDR3 DNA: TGTGCCAGCAGCTTATGGGTCGATACGCAGTATTTT
V gene: TRBV5-6; D gene: NA; J gene: TRBJ2-3; clone size: few; CDR3 protein: CASSSIYPFGGTDTQYF; CDR3 DNA: TGTGCCAGCAGCTCGATTTACCCTTTTGGGGGCACAGATACGCAGTATTTT
V gene: TRBV30; D gene: NA; J gene: TRBJ1-1; clone size: NA; CDR3 protein: CAWSLKLEAFF; CDR3 DNA: TGTGCCTGGAGCCTCAAGCTAGAAGCTTTCTTT
V gene: TRBV12-3/TRBV12-4; D gene: NA; J gene: TRBJ2-5; clone size: many; CDR3 protein: CASSAGWGQETQYF; CDR3 DNA: TGTGCCAGCAGTGCCGGGTGGGGGCAAGAGACCCAGTACTTC
V gene: TRBV2; D gene: TRBD1; J gene: TRBJ2-7; clone size: NA; CDR3 protein: CASSGGTGRVNEQYF; CDR3 DNA: TGTGCCAGCAGCGGTGGGACAGGGCGAGTCAACGAGCAGTACTTC